A single sample is the source of the 32 T cell receptor beta chains below, sequenced in a study of CD8 T cells in ankylosing spondylitis. Findings and caveats of the study: Seemingly characteristic of ankylosing spondylitis blood was a TCR beta motif consisting of about 8 highly homologous variants.

These receptors have no identified antigens. MiXCR, run by TCRdb on the 5' RACE reads, gives a single entry per CDR3 protein. The table shows about 750,000 distinct CDR3 sequences, with about 20% occurring only once. The sequenced sample was blood, either unsorted or a sorted T cell fraction (not recorded which). The source is a male donor with ankylosing spondylitis.

The rearrangement links TRBV14 to TRBJ2-7; 7 bases map to TRBD1. With V trimmed by 4 bases and J by 3 bases, 15 bases remained unmatched. Per the germline V gene, CDR1 is SGHDN and CDR2 is FVKESK. This CDR3 is built from 17 residues. As DNA, the CDR3 is TGTGCCAGCAGCCCAGTGACAGGGTCAATCAGGGGCTACGAGCAGTACTTC. Translating it yields CASSPVTGSIRGYEQYF.

This chain joins TRBV19 and TRBJ1-1; weak D call: TRBD1 (5 bases). V lost 7 bases and J lost 9, with 21 bases in between. The germline V gene encodes CDR1 LNHDA and CDR2 SQIVND (reference sequence). CDR3 length: 14 amino acids. Written as DNA, the CDR3 is TGTGCCAGTAAAATCGACAGTAACTCCATACAAGCTTTCTTT. Its protein product is CASKIDSNSIQAFF.

This clonotype was counted a few times. The V call is TRBV4-3, the J call TRBJ1-1; TRBD1 might be the D (6 bases). Germline V gene sequence: CDR1 LGHNA, CDR2 YSLEER. V was shortened by 4 bases and J by 7 bases, with 13 bases between the two germline ends. The CDR3 length is 13 residues. CDR3 amino acids: CASSLTGSNEAFF. CDR3 DNA: TGCGCCAGCAGCCTTACAGGGAGCAATGAAGCTTTCTTT.

This clonotype was detected only a few times. This chain joins TRBV12-3 or TRBV12-4 and TRBJ1-1, with 8 bases that match TRBD1. The CDR3 length is 13 residues. The junction had 7 bases not matched to a gene; V was cut back by 6 bases and J by 7 bases. As DNA, the CDR3 is TGTGCCAGCAGGCGACAGGGGAGTGGTGAAGCTTTCTTT. Its translation: CASRRQGSGEAFF.

The CDR3 spells CASSQEPSGITDTQYF. Here the CDR3 DNA reads TGCGCCAGCAGCCAAGAACCTAGCGGAATCACAGATACGCAGTATTTT. V and J are TRBV4-1 and TRBJ2-3; 7 bases match TRBD2. The CDR3 extends over 16 amino acids. Germline assignment: CDR1 MGHRA and CDR2 YSYEKL. V shed 0 bases and J 2 bases; nucleotides not matched to a gene: 5.

The table lists this clonotype with many counts. The CDR3 DNA is TGCAGTGCCAGAAGGGCAACTAATGAAAAACTGTTTTTT. It is translated as CSARRATNEKLFF. This rearrangement joins TRBV20-1 to TRBJ1-4, with no clear D. V was shortened by 6 bases and J by 0 bases, with 8 bases between the two germline ends. CDR1 DFQATT and CDR2 SNEGSKA come from the germline V gene (reference sequence). The CDR3 contains 13 residues.

The CDR3 DNA is TGCGCCAGCAGCTGGGGCCGGAGAGAGGGGGCCCGTTACGAGCAGTACTTC. Translation: CASSWGRREGARYEQYF. The rearrangement uses TRBV5-1 and TRBJ2-7; 7 nucleotides match TRBD1. V was clipped by 3 bases and J by 4 bases; unmatched bases: 16. Per the germline V gene, CDR1 is SGHRS and CDR2 is YFSETQ. The CDR3 sequence is 17 residues long. Full variable domain (rest looked up from reference TRBV5-1 and TRBJ2-7): KAGVTQTPRYLIKTRGQQVTLSCSPISGHRSVSWYQQTPGQGLQFLFEYFSETQRNKGNFPGRFSGRQFSNSRSEMNVSTLELGDSALYLCASSWGRREGARYEQYFGPGTRLTVT.

The J gene is TRBJ2-3, the V gene TRBV6-2 or TRBV6-3; D could derive from TRBD1 or TRBD2 (6 bases each). V lost 2 bases to trimming and J lost 3 bases, with 15 bases between them. Germline lookup yields CDR1 MNHEY and CDR2 SVGEGT. The CDR3 runs to 16 residues. CDR3 coding DNA: TGTGCCAGCAGTTACGGAATCGGGGGCTTAACAGATACGCAGTATTTT. This encodes CASSYGIGGLTDTQYF.

This clonotype was recorded a few times. The chain couples TRBV5-1 to TRBJ1-2, with TRBD1 identical over 8 bases. CDR1 and CDR2 (germline): SGHRS, YFSETQ. The CDR3 sequence is 15 residues long. Unmatched junction bases numbered 7, after V lost 5 bases and J lost 1 base. This CDR3 is CASRPSTGGNYGYTF. Written as DNA, the CDR3 is TGCGCCAGCAGACCCTCCACAGGGGGTAACTATGGCTACACCTTC.

In the case of this clonotype: A junction boundary mismatches the germline segment, possibly from a read error. This chain uses TRBV7-9 with TRBJ1-1, with D possibly TRBD1 on 6 matching bases. Per the germline V gene, CDR1 is SEHNR and CDR2 is FQNEAQ (reference sequence). The CDR3 consists of 12 residues. The CDR3 DNA reads TGTGCCAGCAGCTTATCCGTTAAGGGGGTAGTCTTT. Its protein is CASSLSVKGVVF.

This clonotype was seen only a few times. The V call is TRBV5-1, the J call TRBJ1-5; maybe TRBD1 (5 bases). CDR3 length: 14 residues. The V gene's germline CDR1 is SGHRS and CDR2 YFSETQ. The germline V and J ends were trimmed by 0 bases and 5 bases, with 9 bases remaining between them. The CDR3 loop reads CASSLDGGDQPQHF. CDR3 coding DNA: TGCGCCAGCAGCTTGGATGGGGGAGATCAGCCCCAGCATTTT.

The rearrangement links TRBV28 to TRBJ1-1; TRBD1 is a possible D gene (6 bases). With 5 bases removed from V and 3 bases from J, the gap between germline ends came to 16 bases. The CDR3 contains 15 residues. Per the germline V gene, CDR1 is MDHEN and CDR2 is SYDVKM. In DNA form, the CDR3 reads TGTGCCAGCAGTGCGTACAGGGCGGTGGACACTGAAGCTTTCTTT. This encodes CASSAYRAVDTEAFF.

The chain recombines TRBV29-1 with TRBJ2-7, with D unresolved. Between the trimmed V and J ends, which lost 5 bases and 4 bases, there was a span of 12 bases. This CDR3 is 12 amino acids long. Germline CDR1 and CDR2: SQVTM and ANQGSEA. CDR3 region: CSVRDFRYEQYF. CDR3 bases: TGCAGCGTTAGAGACTTCAGGTACGAGCAGTACTTC.

The chain combines TRBV5-1 with TRBJ2-3, with D maybe TRBD2 (6 bases). This CDR3 is built from 16 residues. Looked up from germline, CDR1 is SGHRS and CDR2 is YFSETQ. V lost 0 bases, J lost 0 bases, and 11 bases lay in between. CDR3 loop: CASSLDGAGSTDTQYF. In DNA form, the CDR3 reads TGCGCCAGCAGCTTGGACGGGGCGGGGAGCACAGATACGCAGTATTTT. The full variable domain, its missing parts supplied by reference TRBV5-1 and TRBJ2-3, is KAGVTQTPRYLIKTRGQQVTLSCSPISGHRSVSWYQQTPGQGLQFLFEYFSETQRNKGNFPGRFSGRQFSNSRSEMNVSTLELGDSALYLCASSLDGAGSTDTQYFGPGTRLTVL.

The chain links TRBV3-1 to TRBJ2-2; no clear D gene. V was trimmed by 4 bases and J by 8 bases, leaving 14 bases between them. Per germline, CDR1 LGHDT and CDR2 YNNKEL (reference sequence). The CDR3 spans 14 residues. The CDR3 nucleotides read TGTGCCAGCAGCCTCGGCGCGTATTCGGGGGAGCTGTTTTTT. This gives the protein CASSLGAYSGELFF. The full variable domain, its missing parts supplied by reference TRBV3-1 and TRBJ2-2, is DTAVSQTPKYLVTQMGNDKSIKCEQNLGHDTMYWYKQDSKKFLKIMFSYNNKELIINETVPNRFSPKSPDKAHLNLHINSLELGDSAVYFCASSLGAYSGELFFGEGSRLTVL.

This clonotype was detected a few times. This chain links TRBV5-6 with TRBJ2-3; D is unclear. Germline V gives CDR1 SGHDT, CDR2 YYEEEE. The CDR3 spans 17 residues. Deletions cut 4 bases from V and 0 bases from J, with 18 bases between. DNA for the CDR3: TGTGCCAGCAGCCGTCTTGGCGGCTTTACTAGCACAGATACGCAGTATTTT. It specifies CASSRLGGFTSTDTQYF.

This clonotype was seen only a few times. This chain links TRBV7-6 with TRBJ2-5; 8 bases agree with TRBD1. Germline values: CDR1 SGHVS, CDR2 FNYEAQ. The CDR3 sequence is 16 residues long. V was pared by 5 bases and J by 2 bases, with 10 bases of the junction left unmatched. The CDR3 DNA sequence: TGTGCCAGCAGCAGTTCCAACACAGGGGGACAAGAGACCCAGTACTTC. It specifies CASSSSNTGGQETQYF.

This clonotype was seen a handful of times. The DNA is left out, because the CDR3 cannot be placed on it with certainty; the CDR3 is given as TCRdb lists it. V usage is TRBV9 and J usage is TRBJ1-4; TRBD1 reflects the table's D call only, with no check against the DNA. The CDR3 length is 17 residues, termini included. Germline-derived CDR1 and CDR2 are SGDLS and YYNGEE. CDR3 residues: CASGKRPGGPLMKNCFF.

The chain couples TRBV5-1 to TRBJ2-1, with 8 positions matching TRBD1. This CDR3 is 17 amino acids long. Germline CDR1 is SGHRS and CDR2 is YFSETQ. The V segment lost 4 bases and the J segment 0 bases; nucleotides outside the gene matches: 9. In DNA form, the CDR3 reads TGCGCCAGCAGCGACAGGGGACTTGAAAGCTCCTACAATGAGCAGTTCTTC. Amino acid sequence: CASSDRGLESSYNEQFF.

This clonotype was recorded at least ten times. The V gene is TRBV3-1, the J gene TRBJ1-6; D gene unclear. CDR3 length: 14 amino acids. Trimming cost V 2 bases and J 7 bases, with 9 bases left between them. Per germline, CDR1 LGHDT and CDR2 YNNKEL (reference sequence). CDR3 amino acids: CASSQKVGNSPLHF. CDR3 sequence (DNA): TGTGCCAGCAGCCAAAAAGTCGGGAATTCACCCCTCCACTTT.

The rearrangement joins TRBV7-8 to TRBJ2-5; the match to TRBD2 covers 10 bases. This CDR3 has 20 residues. From germline, CDR1 is SGHVS and CDR2 FQNEAQ. V was pared by 4 bases and J by 6 bases, with 23 bases of the junction left unmatched. CDR3 in amino acids: CASSSRGGGAVSGGLKTQYF. The CDR3 DNA sequence: TGTGCCAGCAGCTCGAGGGGAGGGGGCGCCGTTAGCGGGGGGCTGAAGACCCAGTACTTC.

In its sample, this clonotype was seen a few times. The chain carries TRBV7-8 and TRBJ2-1; tentatively, D is TRBD1 or TRBD2 (6 bases each). Trimming removed 4 bases from V and 2 bases from J, with 27 bases in between. CDR3 length: 20 residues. Germline-derived CDR1 and CDR2 are SGHVS and FQNEAQ. This chain's CDR3 is CASSSPRGTTNLKTYNEQFF. CDR3 nucleotides: TGTGCCAGCAGCTCCCCTCGGGGGACAACAAACCTAAAGACCTACAATGAGCAGTTCTTC. The variable domain in full, completed from reference TRBV7-8 and TRBJ2-1, reads GAGVSQSPRYKVAKRGQDVALRCDPISGHVSLFWYQQALGQGPEFLTYFQNEAQLDKSGLPSDRFFAERPEGSVSTLKIQRTQQEDSAVYLCASSSPRGTTNLKTYNEQFFGPGTRLTVL.

The gene calls are TRBV20-1 and TRBJ2-1; 7 positions match TRBD2. Germline CDR1 and CDR2: DFQATT and SNEGSKA (reference sequence). CDR3 length: 16 residues. V shed 2 bases and J 0 bases; nucleotides not matched to a gene: 7. CDR3 in amino acids: CSARSSSGDSYNEQFF. The CDR3 coding sequence is TGCAGTGCTAGATCGTCTAGCGGTGACTCCTACAATGAGCAGTTCTTC.

This clonotype was detected a few times. This chain connects TRBV12-3 or TRBV12-4 to TRBJ1-4; D ambiguous. This CDR3 has 20 residues. V was cut by 0 bases and J by 0 bases, with 20 bases left in between. The CDR3 loop is CASSLARGLSRQSTNEKLFF. The CDR3 nucleotides are TGTGCCAGCAGTTTAGCGCGCGGGTTATCCCGTCAATCAACTAATGAAAAACTGTTTTTT.

This clonotype was counted a few times. V gene TRBV6-1 combines with J gene TRBJ1-4, with a weak D call TRBD1 (5 bases). CDR1 and CDR2 from the germline V gene are MNHNS and SASEGT. V was pared by 1 base and J by 4 bases, with 19 bases between. The CDR3 sequence is 18 residues long. CDR3 sequence: CASSEVTWRQGDNEKLFF. For the CDR3, the DNA is TGTGCCAGCAGTGAAGTGACCTGGCGGCAGGGCGATAATGAAAAACTGTTTTTT.

V and J are TRBV6-2 or TRBV6-3 and TRBJ2-2, with D perhaps TRBD2 (6 bases). Per germline, CDR1 MNHEY and CDR2 SVGEGT. The V gene lost 6 bases and the J gene lost 10 bases, with 18 bases spanning the gap. CDR3 length: 14 residues. CDR3 in DNA: TGTGCCAGCAGACAGGACCCGACTAGGCAGGAGCTGTTTTTT. It encodes CASRQDPTRQELFF.

Only a few counts were recorded for this clonotype. The chain uses TRBV18 and TRBJ1-1; D is undetermined. The CDR3 contains 15 residues. From germline, CDR1 is KGHSH and CDR2 LQKENI. Trimming took off 3 bases at V and 1 base at J, with 12 bases between the two ends. The CDR3 loop reads CASSPYGRENTEAFF. CDR3 sequence (DNA): TGTGCCAGCTCACCGTACGGAAGGGAGAACACTGAAGCTTTCTTT.

The CDR3 DNA reads TGCAGCGTTGAAGACCCCCGGGGAGAAGCCTACGAGCAGTACTTC. It yields the protein CSVEDPRGEAYEQYF. The chain carries TRBV29-1 and TRBJ2-7; D may be TRBD2 (5 bases). The germline V and J ends were trimmed by 0 bases and 2 bases, with 14 bases remaining between them. The CDR3 covers 15 residues. The V gene's germline CDR1 is SQVTM and CDR2 ANQGSEA.

The rearrangement joins TRBV9 to TRBJ2-3; 7 positions match TRBD2. Germline values: CDR1 SGDLS, CDR2 YYNGEE. V lost 0 bases, J lost 8 bases, and 6 bases stayed unmatched. CDR3 length: 14 amino acids. The CDR3 loop reads CASSVGSGIFTQYF. In nucleotides, the CDR3 is TGTGCCAGCAGCGTAGGAAGCGGGATCTTTACGCAGTATTTT.

This clonotype was observed many times. The chain is built from TRBV29-1 and TRBJ2-4, with 7 bases aligning to TRBD1. Germline assignment: CDR1 SQVTM and CDR2 ANQGSEA. The ends lost 0 bases at V and 4 bases at J; junction bases unmatched: 3. The CDR3 loop spans 14 amino acids. The CDR3 spells CSVEDLRGKNIQYF. The CDR3 region has the DNA TGCAGCGTTGAAGATCTCAGGGGGAAAAACATTCAGTACTTC.

This sequence joins TRBV4-2 and TRBJ1-4; D not resolved. This CDR3 comprises 13 residues. V lost 3 bases and J 15 bases, leaving 17 bases between the germline ends. Looked up from germline, CDR1 is LGHNA and CDR2 is YNFKEQ. The CDR3 nucleotides read TGTGCCAGCAGCCAGAGAATTGCCGCGGCATTGTTTTTT. Its protein is CASSQRIAAALFF.

With respect to this clonotype: It is unclear where the CDR3 begins or ends on the DNA, so no DNA is shown, and the CDR3 is as TCRdb lists it. The V call is TRBV12-3 or TRBV12-4, the J call TRBJ2-3. The length of the CDR3 is 16 amino acids, counting both ends. The CDR3 sequence: CASSPTLDFGPDTQYF.